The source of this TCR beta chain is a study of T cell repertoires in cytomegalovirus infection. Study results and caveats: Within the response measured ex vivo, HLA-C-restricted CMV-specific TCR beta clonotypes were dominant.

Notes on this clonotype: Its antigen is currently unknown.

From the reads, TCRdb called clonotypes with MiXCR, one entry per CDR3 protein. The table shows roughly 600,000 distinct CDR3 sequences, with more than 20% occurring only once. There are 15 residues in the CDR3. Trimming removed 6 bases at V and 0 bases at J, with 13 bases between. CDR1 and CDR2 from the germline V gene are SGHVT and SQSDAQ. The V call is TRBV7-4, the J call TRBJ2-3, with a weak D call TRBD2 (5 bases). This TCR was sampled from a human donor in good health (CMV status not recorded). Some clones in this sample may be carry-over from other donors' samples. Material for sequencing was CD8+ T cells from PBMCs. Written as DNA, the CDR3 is TGTGCCAGCAGACCGAACGGACTTAGCACAGATACGCAGTATTTT. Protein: CASRPNGLSTDTQYF.